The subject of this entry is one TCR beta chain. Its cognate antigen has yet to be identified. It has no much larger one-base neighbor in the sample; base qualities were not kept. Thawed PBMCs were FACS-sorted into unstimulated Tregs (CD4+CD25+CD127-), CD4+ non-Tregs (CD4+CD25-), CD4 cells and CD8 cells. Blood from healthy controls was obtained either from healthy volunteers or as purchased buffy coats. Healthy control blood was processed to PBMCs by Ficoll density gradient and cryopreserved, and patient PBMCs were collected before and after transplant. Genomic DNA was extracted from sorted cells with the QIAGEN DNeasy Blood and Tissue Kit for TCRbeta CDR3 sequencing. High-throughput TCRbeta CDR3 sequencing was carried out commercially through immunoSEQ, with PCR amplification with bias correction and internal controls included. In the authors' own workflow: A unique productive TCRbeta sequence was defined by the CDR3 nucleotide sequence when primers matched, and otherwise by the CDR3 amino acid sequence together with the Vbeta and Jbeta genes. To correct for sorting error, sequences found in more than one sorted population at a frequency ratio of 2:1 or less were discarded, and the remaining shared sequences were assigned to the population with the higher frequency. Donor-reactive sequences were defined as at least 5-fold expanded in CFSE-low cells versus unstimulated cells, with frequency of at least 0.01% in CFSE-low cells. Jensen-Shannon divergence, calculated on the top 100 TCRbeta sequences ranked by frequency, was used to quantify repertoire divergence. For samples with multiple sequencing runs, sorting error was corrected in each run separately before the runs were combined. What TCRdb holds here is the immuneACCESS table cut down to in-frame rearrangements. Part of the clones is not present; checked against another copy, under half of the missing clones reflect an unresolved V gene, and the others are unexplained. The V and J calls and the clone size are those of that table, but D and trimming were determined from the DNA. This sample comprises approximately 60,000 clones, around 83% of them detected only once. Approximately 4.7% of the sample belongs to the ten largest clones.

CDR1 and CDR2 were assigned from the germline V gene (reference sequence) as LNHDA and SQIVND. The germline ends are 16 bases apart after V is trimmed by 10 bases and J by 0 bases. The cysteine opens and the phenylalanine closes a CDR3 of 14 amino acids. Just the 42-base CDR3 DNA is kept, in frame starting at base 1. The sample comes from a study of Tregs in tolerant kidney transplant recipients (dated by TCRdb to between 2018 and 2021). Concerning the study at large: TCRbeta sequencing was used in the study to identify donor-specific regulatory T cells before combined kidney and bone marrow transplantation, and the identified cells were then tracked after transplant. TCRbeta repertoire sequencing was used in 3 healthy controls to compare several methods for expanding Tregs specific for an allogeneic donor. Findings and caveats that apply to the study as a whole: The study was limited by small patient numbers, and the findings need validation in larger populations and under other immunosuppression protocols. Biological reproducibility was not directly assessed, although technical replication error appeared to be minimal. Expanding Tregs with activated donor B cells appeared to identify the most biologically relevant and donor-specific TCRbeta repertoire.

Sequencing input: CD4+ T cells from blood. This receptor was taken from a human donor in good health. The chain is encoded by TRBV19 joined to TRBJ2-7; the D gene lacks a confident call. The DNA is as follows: TGTGCCACCAAAAACTGGCTAGGCTCCTACGAGCAGTACTTC. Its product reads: CATKNWLGSYEQYF.